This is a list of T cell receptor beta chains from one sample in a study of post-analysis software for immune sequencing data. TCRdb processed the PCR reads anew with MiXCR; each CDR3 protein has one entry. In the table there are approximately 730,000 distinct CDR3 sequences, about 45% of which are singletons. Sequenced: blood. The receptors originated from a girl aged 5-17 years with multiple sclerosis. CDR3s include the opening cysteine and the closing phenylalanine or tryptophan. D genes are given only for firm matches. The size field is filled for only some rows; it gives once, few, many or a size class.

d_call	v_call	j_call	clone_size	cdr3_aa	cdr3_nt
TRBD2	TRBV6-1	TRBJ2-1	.	CASSRLAFYNEQFF	TGTGCCAGCAGCAGACTAGCATTCTACAATGAGCAGTTCTTC
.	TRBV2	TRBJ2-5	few	CASRRPIGETQYF	TGTGCCAGCAGGCGGCCTATCGGAGAGACCCAGTACTTC
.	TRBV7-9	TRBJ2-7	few	CASSLGRQTYEQYF	TGTGCCAGCAGCTTAGGCCGGCAGACCTACGAGCAGTACTTC
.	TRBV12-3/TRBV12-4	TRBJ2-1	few	CASSLEVRLEKFF	TGTGCCAGCAGTTTAGAGGTTAGGCTAGAGAAGTTCTTC
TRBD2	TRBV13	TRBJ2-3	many	CASSVSWTRSGATQYF	TGTGCCAGCAGCGTTTCATGGACTAGATCGGGAGCTACGCAGTATTTT
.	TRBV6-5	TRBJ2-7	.	CASSNSPPYEQYF	TGTGCCAGCAGCAACTCGCCTCCCTACGAGCAGTACTTC
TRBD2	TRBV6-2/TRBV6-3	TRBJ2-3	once	CASSSIPSQREWDTQYF	TGTGCCAGCAGTTCAATTCCCTCCCAGCGGGAGTGGGATACGCAGTATTTT
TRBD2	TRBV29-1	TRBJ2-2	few	CSARTSGNAGELFF	TGCAGCGCTAGGACTAGCGGGAACGCCGGGGAGCTGTTTTTT
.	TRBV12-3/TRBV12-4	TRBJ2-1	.	CASSRVANEQFF	TGTGCCAGCAGTCGGGTGGCAAATGAGCAGTTCTTC
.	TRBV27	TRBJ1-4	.	CASSLWPRAANEKLFF	TGTGCCAGCAGTTTATGGCCCAGGGCGGCTAATGAAAAACTGTTTTTT
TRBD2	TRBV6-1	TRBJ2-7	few	CASSEATSGRYEQYF	TGTGCCAGCAGTGAAGCGACTAGCGGGAGGTACGAGCAGTACTTC
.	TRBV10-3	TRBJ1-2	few	CAISGGGQGDYGYTF	TGTGCCATCAGTGGGGGGGGACAAGGGGACTATGGCTACACCTTC
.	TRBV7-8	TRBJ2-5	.	CASSVGVAQETQYF	TGTGCCAGCAGCGTTGGGGTAGCGCAGGAGACCCAGTACTTC
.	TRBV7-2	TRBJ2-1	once	CASSLAPGIYNEQFF	TGTGCCAGCAGCTTAGCACCGGGGATCTACAATGAGCAGTTCTTC
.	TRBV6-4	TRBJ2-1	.	CASSPLGTGSGNEQFF	TGTGCCAGCAGTCCCCTGGGTACAGGGAGTGGCAATGAGCAGTTCTTC
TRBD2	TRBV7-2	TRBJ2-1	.	CASSLVSGLGGLNEQFF	TGTGCCAGCAGCTTAGTGTCCGGTCTGGGAGGGTTGAATGAGCAGTTCTTC
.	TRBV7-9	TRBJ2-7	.	CASSLGPTPLSYEQYF	TGTGCCAGCAGCTTGGGGCCAACCCCCTTATCCTACGAGCAGTACTTC
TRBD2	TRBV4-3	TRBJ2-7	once	CASSQWLAGNYEQYF	TGCGCCAGCAGCCAATGGCTAGCGGGAAACTACGAGCAGTACTTC
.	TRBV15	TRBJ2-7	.	CATSSSRGGGEQYF	TGTGCCACCAGCTCCTCGAGGGGGGGTGGCGAGCAGTACTTC
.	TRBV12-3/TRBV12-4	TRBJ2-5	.	CASSPFTWGPDVETQYF	TGTGCCAGCAGCCCATTCACATGGGGCCCTGACGTAGAGACCCAGTACTTC
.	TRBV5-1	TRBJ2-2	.	CASRTGLTGELFF	TGCGCCAGCCGCACCGGGCTTACCGGGGAGCTGTTTTTT
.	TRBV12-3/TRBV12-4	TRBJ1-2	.	CASSLRGDYDYTF	TGTGCCAGCAGTTTGAGGGGGGATTATGACTACACCTTC
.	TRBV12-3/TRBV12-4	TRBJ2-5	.	CASSLARGSSWGEYF	TGTGCCAGCAGTTTAGCCCGAGGGTCCAGCTGGGGGGAGTACTTC
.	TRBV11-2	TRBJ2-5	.	CASSWFYRQGETQYF	TGTGCCAGCAGCTGGTTCTACCGCCAGGGAGAGACCCAGTACTTC
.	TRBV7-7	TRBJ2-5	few	CASSRDSEETQYF	TGTGCTAGCAGCCGTGACAGCGAAGAGACCCAGTACTTC
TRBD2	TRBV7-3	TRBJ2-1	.	CANSSDGGRYYNEQFF	TGTGCCAACAGCTCCGACGGCGGGAGATATTACAATGAGCAGTTCTTC
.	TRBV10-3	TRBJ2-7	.	CAISDPLGEQYF	TGTGCCATCAGTGACCCCCTCGGTGAGCAGTACTTC
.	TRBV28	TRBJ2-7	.	CASTHWADRKSYEQYF	TGTGCCAGCACCCACTGGGCGGACAGAAAGTCCTACGAGCAGTACTTC
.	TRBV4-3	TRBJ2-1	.	CASNPDVHNEQFF	TGCGCCAGCAACCCGGACGTCCACAATGAGCAGTTCTTC
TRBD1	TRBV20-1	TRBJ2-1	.	CSAYSGTGAINEQFF	TGCAGTGCTTATTCCGGGACAGGGGCTATCAATGAGCAGTTCTTC
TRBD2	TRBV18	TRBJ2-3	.	CASSPGTSVGTQYF	TGTGCCAGCTCACCAGGGACTAGCGTCGGTACGCAGTATTTT
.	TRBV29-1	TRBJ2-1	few	CSVGWGRRDEQFF	TGCAGCGTTGGATGGGGGCGTAGGGATGAGCAGTTCTTC